This T cell receptor (beta chain) was documented in a study of control samples from healthy donors and cancer patients. This clone occurred a few times. Generated by immunoSEQ multiplex PCR, the TCRdb table keeps only in-frame clones and is missing some. The sample lists 130,000 or so clones; 80% to 90% were seen once. Germline-derived CDR1 and CDR2 are SGHRS and YFSETQ. V was pared by 5 bases and J by 7 bases, with 9 bases of the junction left unmatched. The CDR3 length is 15 residues. The sequencing sample was made of blood. The genes are TRBV5-1 and TRBJ1-6, with 7 bases that match TRBD1. The clonotype was recovered from a man over 45 in good health. The CDR3 DNA reads TGCGCCAGCAGTCAAGACAGGGCCAGGAATTCACCCCTCCACTTT. This encodes CASSQDRARNSPLHF.